The 6 T cell receptor beta chains listed next were all sequenced from one sample in a study of CD8+ T cells in alopecia areata. Extracted RNA was reverse transcribed into cDNA, the sequencing template. Clones were sequenced by immunoSEQ multiplex PCR, and TCRdb holds only the in-frame ones, with some missing. The profile shows around 250,000 clones, 67% of them singletons. Source: CD4+ T cells sorted from blood, taken at week 0. Receptor source: a human donor with alopecia areata.

V gene TRBV5-1 combines with J gene TRBJ2-4; D possibly matches TRBD1 or TRBD2 (5 bases each). This CDR3 spans 13 amino acids. Trimming shortened V by 1 base and J by 8 bases, and 10 bases separated the two germline ends. Germline-derived CDR1 and CDR2 are SGHRS and YFSETQ. This CDR3 reads CASSLSQGDIQYF. The CDR3 region has the DNA TGCGCCAGCAGCTTGTCGCAGGGAGACATTCAGTACTTC.

As to this clone: The identical CDR3 is also encoded by other nucleotide sequences in the sample. The chain recombines TRBV30 with TRBJ2-5; D unresolved. V was pared by 0 bases and J by 4 bases, with 6 bases between. CDR3 length: 12 residues. Germline V gene sequence: CDR1 GTSNPN, CDR2 SVGIG (reference sequence). Written as DNA, the CDR3 is TGTGCCTGGAGTGTAGGGCGAGAGACCCAGTACTTC. Encoded protein: CAWSVGRETQYF.

To note about this clone: Other DNA sequences in this specimen translate into the identical CDR3. The gene calls are TRBV7-2 and TRBJ2-5; D gene ambiguous. With 5 bases removed from V and 5 bases from J, the gap between germline ends came to 9 bases. The CDR3 covers 12 residues. The germline V gene encodes CDR1 SGHTA and CDR2 FQGNSA. CDR3 in DNA: TGTGCCAGCAGCCTCACCAGGGAGACCCAGTACTTC. The encoded protein is CASSLTRETQYF.

This clone was seen more than once but under ten times. The chain combines TRBV7-9 with TRBJ2-4; D possibly corresponds to TRBD1 (5 bases). CDR3 length equals 15 residues. Germline V lookup: CDR1 SEHNR, CDR2 FQNEAQ (reference sequence). V lost 5 bases and J 0 bases, leaving 11 bases between the germline ends. DNA for the CDR3: TGTGCCAGCAGCCAGGGCCTACTAGCCAAAAACATTCAGTACTTC. Encoded protein: CASSQGLLAKNIQYF. The full variable domain, rest sourced from reference TRBV7-9 and TRBJ2-4, is DTGVSQNPRHKITKRGQNVTFRCDPISEHNRLYWYRQTLGQGPEFLTYFQNEAQLEKSRLLSDRFSAERPKGSFSTLEIQRTEQGDSAMYLCASSQGLLAKNIQYFGAGTRLSVL.

This clone was detected only once. The chain recombines TRBV29-1 with TRBJ2-3; tentatively, D is TRBD1 or TRBD2 (6 bases each). The V gene lost 7 bases and the J gene lost 0 bases, with 14 bases spanning the gap. CDR3 length equals 14 residues. Germline values: CDR1 SQVTM, CDR2 ANQGSEA. The CDR3 coding sequence is TGCAGCGCGGGGGCTCGGGAAAGCACAGATACGCAGTATTTT. This gives the protein CSAGARESTDTQYF.

In this sample, this clone turned up a few times. The genes are TRBV4-3 and TRBJ2-1, with TRBD1 matching 7 bases. This CDR3 contains 17 residues. V was clipped by 2 bases and J by 0 bases; unmatched bases: 7. Germline V gene data show CDR1 as LGHNA and CDR2 as YSLEER. The CDR3 loop is CASSQLQGESSYNEQFF. The CDR3 nucleotides read TGCGCCAGCAGCCAACTGCAGGGGGAAAGCTCCTACAATGAGCAGTTCTTC.